This note documents a single T cell receptor (beta chain) sequence. The specificity of this receptor is unknown. One base away there is no much larger clone; base qualities are not given. This sample was included in a study of cytomegalovirus exposure and HLA in healthy donors (dated by TCRdb to the late 2010s). Background for the entire study: A later analysis indicated that the 90 to 150 validation repertoires were generated on the platform also employed for the approximately 700 repertoires of the first cohort. Along with the roughly 700-subject first cohort, a separate validation cohort of 120 different subjects was used. The study was designed to test whether signatures of past pathogen exposure could be identified by cataloging public T cell receptors. To predict cytomegalovirus infection status, the study brought together high-throughput TCR immunosequencing, statistical association of individual TCRs with disease status, and machine learning.

Separate from the approximately 670-subject first cohort, the validation cohort of 95 to 150 subjects was the group to which the donors belonged. The receptor library was made with the immunoSEQ multiplex PCR assay. Regarding the original processing steps: A statistical classification framework was developed to diagnose cytomegalovirus status using the catalog of TCR beta chain sequences. TCRdb provides this immuneACCESS table in a form limited to in-frame rearrangements. Some clones are lacking; in checked studies, under half of them reflect an unresolved V gene, and why the rest are absent is not known. V, J and clone size are taken as reported in that table, and D and trimming were inferred from the DNA itself. The table for this sample lists about 56,000 clones; approximately 92% of them were counted only once. Of the sample, 1.1% falls within the top ten clones. V is shortened by 5 bases, J by 10 bases, and the region joining them spans 12 bases. From a lookup of the germline V gene, CDR1 and CDR2 are SGHVS and FNYEAQ. Measured from the cysteine to the phenylalanine, the CDR3 is 12 residues long. Only CDR3 DNA remains: 36 bases, in frame from the first base.

The paper's findings and limits, for the study overall: In the study, around 150 TCR beta chains were listed as associated with cytomegalovirus. Of the cluster scores, approximately 95% were above 0 in a later analysis, which found that TCRs clustered in the first cohort also tended to co-occur in the 130 or so validation repertoires. Across donors, most TCR sequences were observed very rarely, whereas some public TCRs were present in many individuals. Cytomegalovirus status was reported to be diagnosed by the classifier with high specificity and sensitivity in both the original and validation cohorts. A later analysis lacked HLA typing for the validation cohort, so it scored co-occurrence in that cohort across all 110 or so repertoires. Three of the identified cytomegalovirus-associated TCR beta chains were confirmed in vitro to be specific for cytomegalovirus antigens. The authors suggested that the approach could potentially be generalized to other disease states and immunological phenotypes.

This clonotype was sampled from a man younger than 35 in good health and CMV-seronegative. The sample was PBMCs. The chain joins TRBV7-6 to TRBJ2-1; no D gene call is confident. CDR3 region: CASSPRSGEQFF. The DNA reads TGTGCCAGCAGCCCCCGCAGTGGCGAGCAGTTCTTC.